Included here is one T cell receptor (beta chain) sequence, with context. TCRdb reanalysed the RACE reads using MiXCR and keeps one entry per CDR3 protein. This table has 180,000 or so distinct CDR3 sequences, approximately 26% appearing once. This sample stems from a study of human T cells and chemical hapten exposure. On the study more broadly: The scalp of each patient received a weekly diphenylcyclopropenone dose for the full roughly 25-week study.

Time point described: patch test 3, about 24 weeks after DPC sensitization. Noted treatment: therapeutic diphenylcyclopropenone sensitization with weekly scalp DPC. CDR1 SQVTM and CDR2 ANQGSEA come from the germline V gene. This CDR3 comprises 12 residues. This sequence originates from a woman aged 40 to 49 with alopecia areata. Some clones in this sample may be carry-over from other donors' samples. The chain has TRBV29-1 and TRBJ2-3; the D call may be TRBD1 or TRBD2 (5 bases each). The sequences come from whole blood, collected in connection with sensitization to the hapten diphenylcyclopropenone (DPC). As DNA, the CDR3 is TGCAGTTGTGGGCCGGGGCCAGATACGCAGTATTTT. Encoded protein: CSCGPGPDTQYF.